Each of the 12 T cell receptor beta chains below was sequenced from the same sample in a study of high-grade serous ovarian cancer treatment subgroups. Repertoires were generated with immunoSEQ multiplex PCR, while TCRdb's copy carries only in-frame clones and drops some. The table shows about 12,000 clones, with approximately 88% occurring only once. Tumor samples were obtained before definitive surgery or chemotherapy. The sequencing input was tumor tissue. The receptors come from a human donor with high-grade serous ovarian cancer.

Written as DNA, the CDR3 is TGCGCCATCCGGTGGACTGAGGACAGGGGGAGCAATCAGCCCCAGCATTTT. Translated, it gives CAIRWTEDRGSNQPQHF. This rearrangement joins TRBV10-1 to TRBJ1-5; 10 nucleotides line up with TRBD1. CDR1 and CDR2 from the germline V gene are WNHNN and SYGVQD (reference sequence). This CDR3 spans 17 amino acids. The V gene end was trimmed by 10 bases and the J gene end by 1 base; junction bases not matched to a gene: 13.

This clone was recorded a few times. The gene calls are TRBV6-5 and TRBJ2-7; D call uncertain. The germline V gene encodes CDR1 MNHEY and CDR2 SVGAGI. Trimming cost V 2 bases and J 2 bases, with 13 bases left between them. The CDR3 runs 15 residues. The CDR3 nucleotides read TGTGCCAGCAGTTACGGCTCCGACCGAACCTACGAGCAGTACTTC. This sequence encodes CASSYGSDRTYEQYF.

The table lists this clone with a count of one. The chain has TRBV5-5 and TRBJ1-4; 9 bases agree with TRBD1. CDR1 and CDR2 (germline): SGHKS, YYEKEE (reference sequence). This CDR3 is 14 amino acids long. With 4 bases clipped from V and 8 bases from J, the junction kept 6 bases outside the gene matches. CDR3 nucleotide sequence: TGTGCCAGCAGCCGAGACAGGGGGGACGAAAAACTGTTTTTT. Protein product: CASSRDRGDEKLFF.

This chain joins TRBV11-1 and TRBJ2-1; 8 nucleotides agree with TRBD2. Trimming removed 7 bases from V and 4 bases from J; junction bases left unmatched: 6. CDR1 and CDR2 (germline): SGHAT, FQDESV (reference sequence). This CDR3 region has 14 residues. In DNA form, the CDR3 reads TGTGCCAGCAAGGTAGCGGGGAGTTACAATGAGCAGTTCTTC. It codes for CASKVAGSYNEQFF.

The V call is TRBV6-5, the J call TRBJ1-2; D gene ambiguous. The V and J ends lost 6 bases and 2 bases respectively, with 10 bases between them. CDR1 MNHEY and CDR2 SVGAGI come from the germline V gene. CDR3 length: 13 amino acids. CDR3 DNA sequence: TGTGCCAGCAGATTGGACCCGAACTATGGCTACACCTTC. Encoded protein: CASRLDPNYGYTF.

The chain is built from TRBV5-8 and TRBJ2-4; D is undetermined. V was trimmed by 0 bases and J by 13 bases, leaving 5 bases between them. Germline loops: CDR1 SGHTS, CDR2 YDEGEE. The CDR3 contains 10 residues. CDR3 nucleotide sequence: TGTGCCAGCAGCTTGGGCAGGCAGTACTTC. Translated: CASSLGRQYF.

The gene calls are TRBV10-3 and TRBJ1-2, with 7 bases that match TRBD1. Germline loops: CDR1 ENHRY, CDR2 SYGVKD. CDR3 length equals 15 residues. V shed 4 bases and J 4 bases; nucleotides not matched to a gene: 9. The CDR3 sequence: CAISADTGAGYGYTF. The CDR3 coding sequence is TGTGCCATCAGTGCGGACACAGGGGCAGGCTATGGCTACACCTTC.

The V and J genes are TRBV7-9 and TRBJ2-3, with D perhaps matching TRBD2 (5 bases). V was pared by 2 bases and J by 2 bases, with 11 bases between. The CDR3 has 15 residues. CDR1 SEHNR and CDR2 FQNEAQ come from the germline V gene (reference sequence). The CDR3 here is CASSLLGSNTDTQYF. DNA for the CDR3: TGTGCCAGCAGCTTATTAGGGAGCAACACAGATACGCAGTATTTT.

This clone was found once. This chain joins TRBV7-9 and TRBJ2-6, with D uncertain. V was cut by 2 bases and J by 0 bases, with 5 bases left in between. The CDR3 sequence is 15 residues long. The germline V gene encodes CDR1 SEHNR and CDR2 FQNEAQ (reference sequence). DNA for the CDR3: TGTGCCAGCAGCTTACAGAGCTCTGGGGCCAACGTCCTGACTTTC. Protein sequence: CASSLQSSGANVLTF.

This clone was found a few times. CDR3 sequence reads: CASSRTGEAGELFF. The DNA of the CDR3 is TGTGCCAGCAGCCGGACAGGGGAAGCCGGGGAGCTGTTTTTT. The chain couples TRBV7-3 to TRBJ2-2, with TRBD1 matching over 9 bases. The trim removed 5 bases at V and 6 bases at J, leaving 4 bases unmatched. Germline assignment: CDR1 SGHTA and CDR2 FQGTGA. The CDR3 is 14 amino acids.

This rearrangement joins TRBV28 to TRBJ1-6, with 10 bases fitting TRBD1. The germline gives CDR1 MDHEN, CDR2 SYDVKM. V lost 8 bases, J lost 9 bases, and 10 bases stayed unmatched. The CDR3 runs 15 residues. CDR3 residues: CASRSSGTGASPLHF. The CDR3 coding sequence is TGTGCCAGCCGTTCCTCCGGGACAGGGGCTTCACCCCTCCACTTT. The full variable domain, in which reference TRBV28 and TRBJ1-6 provide the parts outside the CDR3, is DVKVTQSSRYLVKRTGEKVFLECVQDMDHENMFWYRQDPGLGLRLIYFSYDVKMKEKGDIPEGYSVSREKKERFSLILESASTNQTSMYLCASRSSGTGASPLHFGNGTRLTVT.

The J gene is TRBJ1-4, the V gene TRBV14; D is undetermined. The V gene's germline CDR1 is SGHDN and CDR2 FVKESK. The CDR3 extends over 15 amino acids. V lost 6 bases and J 4 bases, leaving 15 bases between the germline ends. CDR3 DNA: TGTGCCAGCAGGCAAACCACAGAACTTAATGAAAAACTGTTTTTT. It specifies CASRQTTELNEKLFF.